Presented here are 9 T cell receptor beta chains from one specimen sequenced in a study of shared clonotypes between healthy human individuals. Produced via immunoSEQ multiplex PCR; TCRdb's table is partial and in-frame only. The sample lists about half a million clones; over 70% were seen once. The sample consisted of PBMCs. These receptors came from a middle-aged woman in good health. Some clones in this sample may be carry-over from other donors' samples.

This clone was seen ten or more times. Other DNA sequences from this sample encode an identical CDR3 as well. This chain links TRBV7-2 with TRBJ2-6, with unresolved D. V lost 5 bases and J 2 bases, leaving 4 bases between the germline ends. The CDR3 sequence is 13 residues long. Germline V gene data show CDR1 as SGHTA and CDR2 as FQGNSA. The CDR3 sequence: CASSPPGANVLTF. The CDR3 coding sequence is TGTGCCAGCAGCCCACCTGGGGCCAACGTCCTGACTTTC.

The rearrangement links TRBV7-6 to TRBJ2-7, with D perhaps TRBD2 (6 bases). V was clipped by 1 base and J by 0 bases, with 10 bases between them. The germline V gene has CDR1 SGHVS and CDR2 FNYEAQ. This CDR3 spans 15 amino acids. The CDR3: CASSLEAGSSYEQYF. DNA of the CDR3: TGTGCCAGCAGCTTAGAGGCGGGGAGCTCCTACGAGCAGTACTTC.

The chain joins TRBV7-9 to TRBJ2-5; D is undetermined. V dropped 4 bases and J dropped 1 base, with 4 bases sitting between them. CDR1 and CDR2 (germline): SEHNR, FQNEAQ (reference sequence). This CDR3 is 12 amino acids long. The chain's CDR3 is CASSYLQETQYF. CDR3 coding DNA: TGTGCCAGCAGCTACCTCCAAGAGACCCAGTACTTC.

The chain carries TRBV7-9 and TRBJ1-1; 9 nucleotides align to TRBD1. Germline values: CDR1 SEHNR, CDR2 FQNEAQ (reference sequence). V was pared by 4 bases and J by 3 bases, with 3 bases of the junction left unmatched. This CDR3 region has 14 residues. The CDR3 nucleotides are TGTGCCAGCAGCTGGGGACAGGGAGACACTGAAGCTTTCTTT. This translates into CASSWGQGDTEAFF.

The chain carries TRBV4-2 and TRBJ1-1; D is unclear. Trimming left V 0 bases short and J 1 base short, with 15 bases between. CDR1 is LGHNA, CDR2 YNFKEQ, per germline. The length of the CDR3 is 17 residues. DNA of the CDR3: TGTGCCAGCAGCCAAGATGTCGCGGGCCAGAGGAACACTGAAGCTTTCTTT. Encoded protein: CASSQDVAGQRNTEAFF.

The chain couples TRBV7-9 to TRBJ2-1; 9 bases line up with TRBD1. The CDR3 is 14 amino acids. The trim removed 4 bases at V and 6 bases at J, leaving 4 bases unmatched. Germline CDR1 reads SEHNR; CDR2 reads FQNEAQ (reference sequence). The CDR3 loop reads CASSSQGAGNEQFF. The CDR3 DNA follows: TGTGCCAGCAGCTCACAGGGGGCTGGCAATGAGCAGTTCTTC.

The chain has TRBV4-2 and TRBJ1-4; D call uncertain. V was clipped by 0 bases and J by 6 bases, with 2 bases between them. The V gene's germline CDR1 is LGHNA and CDR2 YNFKEQ. CDR3 length: 12 residues. CDR3 nucleotide sequence: TGTGCCAGCAGCCAAGAAGATGAAAAACTGTTTTTT. It specifies CASSQEDEKLFF.

At least ten counts were recorded for this clone. This sample also contains other DNA sequences that code for the same CDR3. CDR3 bases: TGCGCCAGCAGCTTGGCCTTAGGAGGGGGCCGTACAGATACGCAGTATTTT. This sequence encodes CASSLALGGGRTDTQYF. This chain joins TRBV5-1 and TRBJ2-3; D perhaps matches TRBD1 (7 bases). The CDR3 is 17 amino acids. Germline loops: CDR1 SGHRS, CDR2 YFSETQ. The V and J ends lost 0 bases and 3 bases respectively, with 17 bases between them. The complete variable domain, with remaining parts taken from reference TRBV5-1 and TRBJ2-3, reads KAGVTQTPRYLIKTRGQQVTLSCSPISGHRSVSWYQQTPGQGLQFLFEYFSETQRNKGNFPGRFSGRQFSNSRSEMNVSTLELGDSALYLCASSLALGGGRTDTQYFGPGTRLTVL.

The chain carries TRBV7-2 and TRBJ2-7; D unresolved. The V end lost 3 bases, the J end lost 2 bases, and 14 bases lay between the germline ends. The CDR3 has 15 residues. Germline V gene lookup returns CDR1 SGHTA and CDR2 FQGNSA. CDR3 sequence (DNA): TGTGCCAGCAGCTTTAGAAGTGGGAACCCCTACGAGCAGTACTTC. Its translation is CASSFRSGNPYEQYF. The full variable domain, rest sourced from reference TRBV7-2 and TRBJ2-7, is GAGVSQSPSNKVTEKGKDVELRCDPISGHTALYWYRQSLGQGLEFLIYFQGNSAPDKSGLPSDRFSAERTGGSVSTLTIQRTQQEDSAVYLCASSFRSGNPYEQYFGPGTRLTVT.